The entry that follows covers one T cell receptor (beta chain) sequence. Antigen specificity is unknown. V lost 6 bases, J lost 4 bases, and 5 bases stayed unmatched. The CDR3 runs to 13 residues. Primed by a sample-barcoded 5' primer and a J-beta primer mix, a second PCR proceeded for roughly 6 to 12 cycles. MiXCR, run by TCRdb on the 5' RACE reads, gives a single entry per CDR3 protein. The table records over 1,300,000 distinct CDR3 sequences, around 55% of them present only once. The entry originates in a study of blood T cells in healthy people across ages. The study recruited healthy Caucasian donors from Russia who were aged roughly 6 to 95. Broader study findings: When set beside aged donors, long-lived donors presented more naive CD4+ cells and higher diversity.

This receptor was taken from a man aged 18-30 years in good health. This sequence joins TRBV12-3 or TRBV12-4 and TRBJ2-7, with 8 positions matching TRBD2. The sequencing sample was made of blood. The CDR3 DNA reads TGTGCCAGCAGGGCTAGCGGGCTTTACGAGCAGTACTTC. It codes for CASRASGLYEQYF.